Sequencing of this TCR beta chain was carried out in a study of patients and donors after allogeneic stem cell transplantation. Via MiXCR, TCRdb re-called the RT-PCR reads, giving one row per CDR3 protein. The repertoire includes 70,000 or so distinct CDR3 sequences, approximately 25% of them detected once, and approximately 26% sits in the top ten. This CDR3 contains 13 residues. Trimming removed 9 bases from V and 6 bases from J, with 12 bases in between. Germline V CDR1 and CDR2: MDHEN, SYDVKM. The specimen was blood, either unsorted or a sorted T cell fraction (not recorded which). This TCR was recovered from a human donor who was either an allogeneic HSCT recipient or a stem cell or donor lymphocyte infusion donor (not recorded which). It is not recorded whose cells these are; they may come from a transplant donor. V gene TRBV28 combines with J gene TRBJ1-6; D might be TRBD1 (6 bases). The CDR3, as DNA: TGTGCCAGTAGGACAGTTCGTAATTCACCCCTCCACTTT. Encoded protein: CASRTVRNSPLHF.